The table lists the clone carrying this T cell receptor (beta chain) with many counts. Germline V gene sequence: CDR1 SGHDT, CDR2 YYEEEE. V lost 4 bases and J 7 bases, leaving 8 bases between the germline ends. CDR3 length: 11 amino acids. These data belong to a study of shared clonotypes between healthy human individuals. Assay used: immunoSEQ multiplex PCR; TCRdb lists only in-frame clones, some missing. The sample shows about 1.1 million clones, around three quarters of them seen only once. The source material was memory CD4+ T cells from PBMCs. The subset here: CD45RA-negative fraction. The receptor's source is a man aged 18 to 29 in good health. Some clones in this sample may be carry-over from other donors' samples. J is TRBJ2-5 and V is TRBV5-6; D gene unclear. CDR3 in DNA: TGTGCCAGCAGCCGGGCTGGGACCCAGTACTTC. Encoded protein: CASSRAGTQYF.